The entry that follows covers one T cell receptor (beta chain) sequence. The source of the sample is a study of blood T cell repertoires in COVID-19. Study at large: The United States, Italy and Spain were the sources of the acute and convalescent COVID-19 samples. T cells, B-cell-depleted T cells, or PBMCs supplied cDNA or gDNA.

In the study's own analysis: Amplified reference gene primers provided the basis for estimating nucleated cell counts. The protocol was immunoSEQ multiplex PCR, while the TCRdb copy is restricted to in-frame clones and leaves out a portion. That table furnishes V, J and clone size, whereas the DNA furnished D and trimming. The table lists 200,000 to 250,000 clones, 70% to 85% of them singletons. Trimming cost V 4 bases and J 3 bases, with 17 bases left between them. Germline V gene lookup returns CDR1 SGHTS and CDR2 YDEGEE. This CDR3 is built from 15 residues. The chain carries TRBV5-8 and TRBJ2-7; D may be TRBD1 (6 bases). The sequence was collected from a woman in her sixties or seventies who had recovered from COVID-19. Sequencing was performed on PBMCs or T cells enriched from blood (not recorded which). The CDR3 DNA follows: TGTGCCAGCAGCCCCCGGACAGACTCTTACTACGAGCAGTACTTC. This sequence encodes CASSPRTDSYYEQYF.